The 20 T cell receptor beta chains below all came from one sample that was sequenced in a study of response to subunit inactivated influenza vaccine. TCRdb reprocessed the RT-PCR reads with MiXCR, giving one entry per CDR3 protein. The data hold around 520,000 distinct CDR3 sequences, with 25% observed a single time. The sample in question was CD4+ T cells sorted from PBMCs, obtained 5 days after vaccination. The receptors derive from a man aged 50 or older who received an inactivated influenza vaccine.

The DNA for the CDR3 is TGTGCCAGCAGCTTAACCCCCGGGTCAGGCTCCTACGAGCAGTACTTC. Its translation: CASSLTPGSGSYEQYF. The rearrangement links TRBV7-2 to TRBJ2-7, with D unclear. V lost 2 bases and J lost 0, with 14 bases in between. Germline V gene data show CDR1 as SGHTA and CDR2 as FQGNSA. There are 16 residues in the CDR3.

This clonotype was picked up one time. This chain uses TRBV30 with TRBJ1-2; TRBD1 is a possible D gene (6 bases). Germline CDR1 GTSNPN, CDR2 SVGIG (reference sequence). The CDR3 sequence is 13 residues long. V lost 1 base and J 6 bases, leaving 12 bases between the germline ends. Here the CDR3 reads CAWSDLGGDGYTF. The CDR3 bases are TGTGCCTGGAGTGACTTAGGGGGAGATGGCTACACCTTC.

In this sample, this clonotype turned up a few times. The DNA for the CDR3 is TGTGCCAGCAGCCCGGGACTAGCGGGGGGTTACTTC. Encoded protein: CASSPGLAGGYF. This rearrangement joins TRBV11-2 to TRBJ2-7; 15 bases match TRBD2. Germline V lookup: CDR1 SGHAT, CDR2 FQNNGV. The CDR3 totals 12 residues. Trimming cost V 5 bases and J 13 bases; bases outside gene matches: 3.

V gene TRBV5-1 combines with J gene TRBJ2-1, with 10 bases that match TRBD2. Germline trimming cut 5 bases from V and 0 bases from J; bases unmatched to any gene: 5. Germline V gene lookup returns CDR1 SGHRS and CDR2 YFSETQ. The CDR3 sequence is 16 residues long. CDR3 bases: TGCGCCAGCAGTAGGGTAGCGGGAGGCTCCTACAATGAGCAGTTCTTC. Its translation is CASSRVAGGSYNEQFF.

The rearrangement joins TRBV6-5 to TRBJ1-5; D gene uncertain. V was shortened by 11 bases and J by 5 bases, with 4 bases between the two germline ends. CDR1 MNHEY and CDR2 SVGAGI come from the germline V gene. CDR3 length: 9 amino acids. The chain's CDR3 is CAGDQPQHF. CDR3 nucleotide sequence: TGTGCCGGAGATCAGCCCCAGCATTTT.

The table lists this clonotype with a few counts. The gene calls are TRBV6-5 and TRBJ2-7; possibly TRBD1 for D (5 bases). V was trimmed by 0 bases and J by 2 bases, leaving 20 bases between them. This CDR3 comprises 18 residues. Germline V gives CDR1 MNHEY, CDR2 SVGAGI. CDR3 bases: TGTGCCAGCAGTTACTCGACAGTCCCCGGGTCTTGGGCCTACGAGCAGTACTTC. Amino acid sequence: CASSYSTVPGSWAYEQYF.

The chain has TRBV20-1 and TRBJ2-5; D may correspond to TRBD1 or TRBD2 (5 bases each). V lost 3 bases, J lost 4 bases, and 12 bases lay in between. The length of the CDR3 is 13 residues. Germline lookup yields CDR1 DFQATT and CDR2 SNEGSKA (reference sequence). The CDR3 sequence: CSASLPGTETQYF. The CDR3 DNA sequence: TGCAGTGCTAGCCTTCCGGGGACAGAGACCCAGTACTTC.

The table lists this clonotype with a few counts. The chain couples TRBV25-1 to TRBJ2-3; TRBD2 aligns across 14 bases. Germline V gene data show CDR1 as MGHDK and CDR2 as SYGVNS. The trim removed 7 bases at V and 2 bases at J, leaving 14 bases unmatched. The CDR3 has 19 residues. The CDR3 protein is CASTGGGPGLAGVTDTQYF. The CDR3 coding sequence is TGTGCCAGCACCGGCGGGGGGCCGGGACTAGCGGGGGTCACAGATACGCAGTATTTT.

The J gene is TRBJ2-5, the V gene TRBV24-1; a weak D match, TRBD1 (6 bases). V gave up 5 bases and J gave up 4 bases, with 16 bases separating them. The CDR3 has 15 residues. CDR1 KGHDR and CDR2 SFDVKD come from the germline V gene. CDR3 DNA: TGTGCCACCAGTGGGGCCAGGGGATGGGCAGAGACCCAGTACTTC. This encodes CATSGARGWAETQYF.

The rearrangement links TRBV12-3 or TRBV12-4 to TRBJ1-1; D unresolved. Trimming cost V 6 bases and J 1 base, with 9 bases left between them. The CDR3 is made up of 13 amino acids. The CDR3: CASRKSRNTEAFF. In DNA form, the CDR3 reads TGTGCCAGCAGGAAATCTCGGAACACTGAAGCTTTCTTT.

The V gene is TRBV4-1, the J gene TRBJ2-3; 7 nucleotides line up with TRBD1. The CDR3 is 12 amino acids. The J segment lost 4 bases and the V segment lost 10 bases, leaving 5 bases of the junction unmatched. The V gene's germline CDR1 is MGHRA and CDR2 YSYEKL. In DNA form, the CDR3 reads TGCGCCACCAGGGGGAGTTCAGATACGCAGTATTTT. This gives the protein CATRGSSDTQYF.

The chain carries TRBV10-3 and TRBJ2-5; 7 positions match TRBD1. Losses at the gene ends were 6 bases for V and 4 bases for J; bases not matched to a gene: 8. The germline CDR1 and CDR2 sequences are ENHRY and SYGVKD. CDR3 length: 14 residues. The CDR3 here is CAISGTAIGETQYF. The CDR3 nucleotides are TGTGCCATCAGCGGGACAGCTATAGGAGAGACCCAGTACTTC.

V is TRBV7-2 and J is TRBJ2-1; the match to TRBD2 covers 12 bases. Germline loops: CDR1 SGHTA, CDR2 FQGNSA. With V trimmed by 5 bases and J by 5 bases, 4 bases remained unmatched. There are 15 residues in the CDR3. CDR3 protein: CASSRTSGTNNEQFF. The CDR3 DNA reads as TGTGCCAGCAGCCGGACTAGCGGGACTAACAATGAGCAGTTCTTC.

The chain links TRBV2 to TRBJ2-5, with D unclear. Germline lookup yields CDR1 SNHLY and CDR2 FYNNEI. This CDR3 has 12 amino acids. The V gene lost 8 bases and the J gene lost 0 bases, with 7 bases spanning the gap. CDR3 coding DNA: TGTGCCAGCGGGTGGAACCAAGAGACCCAGTACTTC. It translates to CASGWNQETQYF.

For the CDR3, the DNA is TGCAGTGCGTCCGAGCCTCAAAAATCTCCTTCCTACAATGAGCAGTTCTTC. Residues: CSASEPQKSPSYNEQFF. The chain links TRBV20-1 to TRBJ2-1, with no clear D. This CDR3 contains 17 residues. The V and J ends lost 6 bases and 1 base respectively, with 22 bases between them. The germline V gene encodes CDR1 DFQATT and CDR2 SNEGSKA (reference sequence).

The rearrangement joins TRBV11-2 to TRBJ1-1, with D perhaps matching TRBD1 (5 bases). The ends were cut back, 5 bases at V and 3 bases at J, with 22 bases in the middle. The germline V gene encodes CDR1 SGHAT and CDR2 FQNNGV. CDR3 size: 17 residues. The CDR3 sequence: CASSGGRWGLRDTEAFF. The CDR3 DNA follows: TGTGCCAGCAGCGGAGGTCGGTGGGGGTTGAGGGACACTGAAGCTTTCTTT.

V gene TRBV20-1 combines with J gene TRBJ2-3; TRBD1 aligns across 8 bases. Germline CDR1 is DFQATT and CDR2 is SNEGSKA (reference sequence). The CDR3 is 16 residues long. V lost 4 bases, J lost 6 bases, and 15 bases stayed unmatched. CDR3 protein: CSATTGVGAWKDTQYF. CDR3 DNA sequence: TGCAGTGCTACGACAGGGGTGGGGGCATGGAAGGATACGCAGTATTTT.

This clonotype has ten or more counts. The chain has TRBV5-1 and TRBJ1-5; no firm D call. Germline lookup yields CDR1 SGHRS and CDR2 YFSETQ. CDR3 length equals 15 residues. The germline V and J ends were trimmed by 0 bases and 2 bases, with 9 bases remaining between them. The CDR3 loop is CASSLDGLGNQPQHF. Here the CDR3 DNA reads TGCGCCAGCAGCTTGGACGGGCTTGGCAATCAGCCCCAGCATTTT.

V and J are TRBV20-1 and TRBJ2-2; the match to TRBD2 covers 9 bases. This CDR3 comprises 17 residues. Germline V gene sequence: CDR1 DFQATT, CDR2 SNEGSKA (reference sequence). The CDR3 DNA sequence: TGCAGCTCTAGAGGGGACTTAGCGGGGGCTGGTACCGGGGAGCTGTTTTTT. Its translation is CSSRGDLAGAGTGELFF.

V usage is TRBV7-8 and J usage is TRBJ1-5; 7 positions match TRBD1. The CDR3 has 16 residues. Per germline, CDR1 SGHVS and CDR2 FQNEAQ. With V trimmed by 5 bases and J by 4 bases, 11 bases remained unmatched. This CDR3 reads CASSPRTGPLNQPQHF. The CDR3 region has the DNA TGTGCCAGCAGCCCACGGACAGGACCCTTGAATCAGCCCCAGCATTTT.